This is a list of T cell receptor beta chains from one sample in a study of blood T cell repertoires in COVID-19. Measured with immunoSEQ multiplex PCR; TCRdb has only the in-frame clones, and not every one. Among just under 150,000 clones, approximately 84% were seen once, and the ten largest hold roughly 4.4%. Sequenced sample: peripheral blood. Every receptor here comes from a human donor in a cohort sampled during active COVID-19. The CDR3 runs from the conserved cysteine through the conserved F or W. Fields, in order: J gene, D gene, clone size, V gene, CDR3 DNA, CDR3 protein. A D gene is named only where the DNA matches it firmly. Expanded clones get a size class; other rows say once, few or many, or leave the size out.

TRBJ2-2,TRBD1,NA,TRBV6-5,TGTGCCAGCAGGATTTTAGGACAGGCCGGGGAGCTGTTTTTT,CASRILGQAGELFF
TRBJ1-2,NA,few,TRBV5-4,TGTGCCAGCAGCTTGGCGCCAGGGGGCTACACCTTC,CASSLAPGGYTF
TRBJ1-2,NA,once,TRBV3-1/TRBV3-2,TGTGCCAGCAGTCAAGGGGGGCGCGGCTACACCTTC,CASSQGGRGYTF
TRBJ2-5,TRBD1,NA,TRBV6-6,TGTGCCAGCACCAACCAGGCCCGGGACAGTGAGTACTTC,CASTNQARDSEYF
TRBJ1-1,NA,NA,TRBV24-1,TGTGCCACCAGTGCCCCAGGGGTCACTGAAGCTTTCTTT,CATSAPGVTEAFF
TRBJ2-1,NA,NA,TRBV19,TGTGCCAGTAGTATATCGCGGCGGGGACAGACTTACAATGAGCAGTTCTTC,CASSISRRGQTYNEQFF
TRBJ2-3,TRBD2,NA,TRBV7-2,TGTGCCAGCAGCCTAAGACTAGCGGGGGGAACAGATACGCAGTATTTT,CASSLRLAGGTDTQYF
TRBJ2-7,NA,NA,TRBV7-9,TGTGCCAGCAGCTTACCAGGTTACGAGCAGTACTTC,CASSLPGYEQYF
TRBJ1-1,TRBD1,NA,TRBV2,TGTGCCAGCAGCGGACAGGGGGGATTTGTTGAAGCTTTCTTT,CASSGQGGFVEAFF
TRBJ1-6,NA,NA,TRBV11-2,TGTGCCAGCAGCTTAGATGGGCAGGGGTCTTATTCACCCCTCCACTTT,CASSLDGQGSYSPLHF
TRBJ1-1,TRBD1,few,TRBV9,TGTGCCAGCAGCGTAGGAGGGGGCAGAGGTGAAGCTTTCTTT,CASSVGGGRGEAFF
TRBJ1-2,NA,NA,TRBV5-4,TGTGCCAGCAGCTTGGACAAGGCGGTCCATTATGGCTACACCTTC,CASSLDKAVHYGYTF
TRBJ2-1,NA,NA,TRBV7-9,TGTGCCAGCAGCCCCGTGTGGGCCGAGCAGTTCTTC,CASSPVWAEQFF
TRBJ2-2,TRBD2,NA,TRBV9,TGTGCCAGCAGCGCCCCGGGCGGACTAGTATCCGGGGAGCTGTTTTTT,CASSAPGGLVSGELFF
TRBJ2-3,NA,NA,TRBV2,TGTGCCAGCAGATGGGGCCTCGGCACAGATACGCAGTATTTT,CASRWGLGTDTQYF
TRBJ1-5,NA,NA,TRBV28,TGTGCCAGCAGTACCACCCCCCTAAATCAGCCCCAGCATTTT,CASSTTPLNQPQHF
TRBJ2-1,NA,NA,TRBV2,TGTGCCAGCAGTGATGGGGGGTCCTACAATGAGCAGTTCTTC,CASSDGGSYNEQFF
TRBJ1-6,TRBD1,NA,TRBV27,TGTGCCAGCAGCCCCGGGACAGGGGAATCACCCCTCCACTTT,CASSPGTGESPLHF
TRBJ2-7,TRBD1,NA,TRBV3-1/TRBV3-2,TGTGCCAGCAGCCTTACCCGGGACAGCTCCTACGAGCAGTACTTC,CASSLTRDSSYEQYF
TRBJ1-1,TRBD1,NA,TRBV4-2,TGTGCCAGCAGCCAACCGGGACAGGGGACTCGGGTCACTGAAGCTTTCTTT,CASSQPGQGTRVTEAFF
TRBJ2-2,TRBD2,NA,TRBV6-5,TGTGCCAGCAGCCTAGCGGGAGAGCGTGTTAGGGAGCTGTTTTTT,CASSLAGERVRELFF
TRBJ2-2,TRBD2,NA,TRBV5-1,TGCGCCAGCAGCCGGACTAGCGGACACACCGGGGAGCTGTTTTTT,CASSRTSGHTGELFF
TRBJ1-2,TRBD1,NA,TRBV19,TGTGCCAGTACTGACAGGGGGTTTGTGGATGGCTACACCTTC,CASTDRGFVDGYTF
TRBJ1-3,NA,NA,TRBV18,TGTGCCAGCTCACCAATTATGGGTGACAACTCTGGAAACACCATATATTTT,CASSPIMGDNSGNTIYF
TRBJ2-5,TRBD2,NA,TRBV19,TGTGCCAGTAGTATTCGGGCCGGGACTAGCGGGAGGAAAGAGACCCAGTACTTC,CASSIRAGTSGRKETQYF
TRBJ1-2,NA,NA,TRBV19,TGTGCCAGTAGTAGAGGAGCTAACTATGGCTACACCTTC,CASSRGANYGYTF
TRBJ2-7,TRBD1,NA,TRBV5-4,TGTGCCAGCAGCCCACGACAGGGTTGGAGATCCTACGAGCAGTACTTC,CASSPRQGWRSYEQYF
TRBJ1-5,NA,NA,TRBV24-1,TGTGCCACCAGTGCCGGTAATCAGCCCCAGCATTTT,CATSAGNQPQHF
TRBJ2-3,NA,NA,TRBV20-1,TGCAGTGCTAGTCGGTCGCTCACAGATACGCAGTATTTT,CSASRSLTDTQYF
TRBJ2-2,TRBD2,NA,TRBV2,TGTGCCAGCAGTTTAAGACTAGCGGGGGCAGGGGCCGGGGAGCTGTTTTTT,CASSLRLAGAGAGELFF
TRBJ1-2,NA,once,TRBV27,TGTGCCACGGGAGATTGGTATGGCTACACCTTC,CATGDWYGYTF
TRBJ2-3,NA,NA,TRBV6-2/TRBV6-3,TGTGCCAGCAGTTACGGGCCAGATACGCAGTATTTT,CASSYGPDTQYF
TRBJ2-3,NA,NA,TRBV4-1,TGCGCCAGCAGCCAAGGCTCGGAGGATACGCAGTATTTT,CASSQGSEDTQYF
TRBJ2-3,NA,NA,TRBV6-1,TGTGCCAGCAGTGAGCGGGGAGGGGGACCTAGCACAGATACGCAGTATTTT,CASSERGGGPSTDTQYF
TRBJ1-4,NA,once,TRBV19,TGTGCCAGTAGTATAAGGTCCTCACTAGGCACCAAATCGGAAAAACTGTTTTTT,CASSIRSSLGTKSEKLFF
TRBJ1-2,TRBD1,NA,TRBV2,TGTGCCAGCAGTGGCACCCGGGACAGCTCCTATGGCTACACCTTC,CASSGTRDSSYGYTF
TRBJ2-2,NA,NA,TRBV18,TGTGCCAGCTCACCACAAAGCGCCGGCACCGGGGAGCTGTTTTTT,CASSPQSAGTGELFF
TRBJ1-5,TRBD1,few,TRBV2,TGTGCCAGCAGGGGCCGACAGGGCAGTCAGCCCCAGCATTTT,CASRGRQGSQPQHF
TRBJ2-3,NA,NA,TRBV12-3/TRBV12-4,TGTGCCAGCAGTTTAAGGGGGTTGGATACGCAGTATTTT,CASSLRGLDTQYF
TRBJ1-4,TRBD1,NA,TRBV3-1/TRBV3-2,TGTGCCAGCAGCCAGACAGGGCTTAGTGATGAAAAACTGTTTTTT,CASSQTGLSDEKLFF
TRBJ2-3,TRBD2,NA,TRBV2,TGTGCCAGCAGAGGACCCGGGACTATTTCCGATACGCAGTATTTT,CASRGPGTISDTQYF
TRBJ2-3,NA,NA,TRBV3-1/TRBV3-2,TGTGCCAGCCCAGTGGGGGGTCGCACAGATACGCAGTATTTT,CASPVGGRTDTQYF
TRBJ1-3,NA,NA,TRBV30,TGTGCCTGGAGTGTAATGGGGCAGGAAGGAAACACCATATATTTT,CAWSVMGQEGNTIYF
TRBJ1-5,NA,once,TRBV12-3/TRBV12-4,TGTGCCAGCAGTTTCAGGGTAGATCAGCCCCAGCATTTT,CASSFRVDQPQHF
TRBJ2-7,TRBD2,NA,TRBV7-8,TGTGCCAGCAACCCTTCCGGGGGGGCGGTGTACGAGCAGTACTTC,CASNPSGGAVYEQYF
TRBJ2-7,NA,many,TRBV21-1,TGTGCCAGCAGCAAACTGGGACAGACACCCAGCATAACCTACGAGCAGTACTTC,CASSKLGQTPSITYEQYF
TRBJ1-2,NA,NA,TRBV3-1/TRBV3-2,TGTGCCAGCAGCCCCATGACATTCGGTGGCTACACCTTC,CASSPMTFGGYTF
TRBJ2-1,NA,once,TRBV3-1/TRBV3-2,TGTGCCAGCAGCCAAGCCCTAAGCTCCTACAATGAGCAGTTCTTC,CASSQALSSYNEQFF
TRBJ2-3,NA,NA,TRBV6-5,TGTGCCAGCAGTTCAGGGGTTTCGGCAGATACGCAGTATTTT,CASSSGVSADTQYF